The next 17 T cell receptor beta chains were all read from a single sample in a study of shared clonotypes between healthy human individuals. TCRdb's table, derived via immunoSEQ multiplex PCR, lists solely in-frame clones and lacks some. The sample contains hundreds of thousands of clones, less than 98% of which appear only once. Sequencing was done on a sample of naive CD4+ T cells sorted from blood. Subset noted: CD45RA+ positively selected. Receptors were obtained from a woman in her thirties in good health.

A single count supports this clone. The chain links TRBV10-3 to TRBJ2-1, with a tentative D call TRBD2 (6 bases). Trimming removed 6 bases at V and 0 bases at J, with 15 bases between. The CDR3 is 16 residues long. The germline V gene has CDR1 ENHRY and CDR2 SYGVKD. In nucleotides, the CDR3 is TGTGCCATCAGGGAGGGGCTAGCGCTCTCCTACAATGAGCAGTTCTTC. This encodes CAIREGLALSYNEQFF.

V gene TRBV28 combines with J gene TRBJ2-7; D call uncertain. This CDR3 has 14 amino acids. V was clipped by 5 bases and J by 1 base, with 12 bases between them. CDR1 is MDHEN, CDR2 SYDVKM, per germline. The CDR3 coding sequence is TGTGCCAGCAGTCGCCGATGGGGTTCCTACGAGCAGTACTTC. Translated, it gives CASSRRWGSYEQYF.

This clone was detected once. The chain recombines TRBV10-3 with TRBJ1-1; D perhaps matches TRBD1 (6 bases). The CDR3 spans 12 residues. Per germline, CDR1 ENHRY and CDR2 SYGVKD. With 6 bases removed from V and 5 bases from J, the gap between germline ends came to 10 bases. CDR3 DNA: TGTGCCATCAGAAGGGGGGATACTGAAGCTTTCTTT. This gives the protein CAIRRGDTEAFF.

CDR3 in amino acids: CASSWQNSNQPQHF. As DNA, the CDR3 is TGTGCCAGTAGTTGGCAAAATAGCAATCAGCCCCAGCATTTT. The gene calls are TRBV19 and TRBJ1-5, with D unresolved. The CDR3 runs 14 residues. V shed 5 bases and J shed 0 bases, with 8 bases lying between them. Germline lookup yields CDR1 LNHDA and CDR2 SQIVND (reference sequence).

The chain recombines TRBV25-1 with TRBJ2-2, with D possibly TRBD1 on 6 matching bases. The CDR3 extends over 13 amino acids. CDR1 and CDR2 from the germline V gene are MGHDK and SYGVNS. V was clipped by 2 bases and J by 6 bases, with 7 bases between them. For the CDR3, the DNA is TGTGCCAGCAGTGAACAGGGGCCCGGGGAGCTGTTTTTT. It codes for CASSEQGPGELFF.

J is TRBJ2-7 and V is TRBV28; D may correspond to TRBD1 or TRBD2 (6 bases each). The CDR3 is 16 amino acids. Germline loops: CDR1 MDHEN, CDR2 SYDVKM. The V gene lost 2 bases and the J gene lost 2 bases, with 16 bases spanning the gap. Here the CDR3 DNA reads TGTGCCAGCAGTTTACTCCGCGGGACACGGACCTACGAGCAGTACTTC. It codes for CASSLLRGTRTYEQYF.

The chain joins TRBV18 to TRBJ1-4; 8 nucleotides match TRBD1. The germline gives CDR1 KGHSH, CDR2 LQKENI. Trimming cost V 4 bases and J 8 bases; bases outside gene matches: 3. The length of the CDR3 is 13 residues. The CDR3 nucleotides read TGTGCCAGCTCACGGACAGGGAACGAAAAACTGTTTTTT. It encodes CASSRTGNEKLFF.

The chain uses TRBV5-4 and TRBJ2-1; 10 nucleotides line up with TRBD2. The V gene's germline CDR1 is SGHNT and CDR2 YYREEE (reference sequence). This CDR3 region has 17 residues. V dropped 1 base and J dropped 8; count of bases not matched to a gene: 12. CDR3 amino acids: CASSLTTGASGRDEQFF. The CDR3 DNA sequence: TGTGCCAGCAGCTTGACAACAGGGGCTAGCGGGAGAGATGAGCAGTTCTTC.

V and J are TRBV5-1 and TRBJ2-7; tentatively, D is TRBD1 (6 bases). The CDR3 has 18 amino acids. Germline loops: CDR1 SGHRS, CDR2 YFSETQ. Trimming removed 0 bases from V and 2 bases from J, with 21 bases in between. The CDR3 region has the DNA TGCGCCAGCAGCTTGGATGGACAAATAACAGGGCCCGCCTACGAGCAGTACTTC. Its translation is CASSLDGQITGPAYEQYF.

The chain carries TRBV29-1 and TRBJ2-3, with 8 bases that match TRBD2. Germline V gene data show CDR1 as SQVTM and CDR2 as ANQGSEA. This CDR3 comprises 14 residues. V was pared by 6 bases and J by 3 bases, with 8 bases of the junction left unmatched. The CDR3 reads CSVGAGAGTDTQYF. CDR3 nucleotides: TGCAGCGTAGGAGCGGGAGCGGGGACAGATACGCAGTATTTT.

The chain uses TRBV5-4 and TRBJ2-7; 11 nucleotides match TRBD2. In germline, CDR1 is SGHNT, CDR2 YYREEE (reference sequence). V shed 2 bases and J 2 bases; nucleotides not matched to a gene: 6. CDR3 length: 16 residues. CDR3 in amino acids: CASSFGLAGGTYEQYF. The CDR3 DNA reads TGTGCCAGCAGCTTCGGGCTAGCGGGAGGAACCTACGAGCAGTACTTC.

The chain combines TRBV13 with TRBJ2-2, with D tentatively TRBD2 (5 bases). This CDR3 has 15 residues. The V end was cut by 3 bases, the J end by 0 bases, with 8 bases between. Germline V lookup: CDR1 PRHDT, CDR2 FYEKMQ (reference sequence). The CDR3 here is CASSFGSANTGELFF. CDR3 coding DNA: TGTGCCAGCAGCTTCGGTAGCGCGAACACCGGGGAGCTGTTTTTT.

The J gene is TRBJ1-2, the V gene TRBV28, with D perhaps TRBD1 (5 bases). The CDR3 has 13 amino acids. The germline gives CDR1 MDHEN, CDR2 SYDVKM. In DNA form, the CDR3 reads TGTGCGACACAGCGGGGGATTGACTATGGCTACACCTTC. Translated, it gives CATQRGIDYGYTF.

This chain links TRBV7-3 with TRBJ2-2, with D hard to call. The CDR3 totals 13 residues. Germline V gene lookup returns CDR1 SGHTA and CDR2 FQGTGA. Trimming stripped 5 bases from V and 4 bases from J, with 8 bases between. Here the CDR3 DNA reads TGTGCCAGCAGCCTCCCTAGCACCGGGGAGCTGTTTTTT. Its translation: CASSLPSTGELFF.

The gene calls are TRBV28 and TRBJ1-5; a weak D match, TRBD1 (5 bases). CDR1 and CDR2 (germline): MDHEN, SYDVKM. The CDR3 has 13 amino acids. The V gene lost 5 bases and the J gene lost 5 bases, with 10 bases spanning the gap. CDR3 protein: CASSTQTDQPQHF. CDR3 nucleotide sequence: TGTGCCAGCAGTACCCAGACAGATCAGCCCCAGCATTTT.

The V call is TRBV19, the J call TRBJ2-7, with a tentative D call TRBD2 (5 bases). The length of the CDR3 is 14 residues. V gave up 5 bases and J gave up 0 bases, with 11 bases separating them. Germline lookup yields CDR1 LNHDA and CDR2 SQIVND (reference sequence). The CDR3 nucleotides read TGTGCCAGTAGTGGTAGCGTTTCCTCCTACGAGCAGTACTTC. Translated, it gives CASSGSVSSYEQYF.

The V and J genes are TRBV11-2 and TRBJ1-5; a possible D gene is TRBD1 (5 bases). The germline CDR1 and CDR2 sequences are SGHAT and FQNNGV. The CDR3 spans 17 residues. The germline V and J ends were trimmed by 2 bases and 4 bases, with 18 bases remaining between them. CDR3: CASSLFSLTEGNQPQHF. DNA of the CDR3: TGTGCCAGCAGCTTATTTTCCTTGACAGAGGGAAATCAGCCCCAGCATTTT.